These 2 T cell receptor beta chains originate from one sample sequenced in a study of beta chain features in type 1 diabetes. Expressed TCRB transcripts were sequenced because the isolated RNA had all been reverse transcribed beforehand. Profiled with immunoSEQ multiplex PCR; TCRdb holds only in-frame clones, not every one. The table has about 140,000 clones, under 11% seen once. Sequenced material: naive CD4+ T cells from blood. These receptors originate from a man between 18 and 35 years old in good health.

The chain couples TRBV5-1 to TRBJ2-1; TRBD1 matches 9 bases. This CDR3 has 14 amino acids. V lost 0 bases and J lost 14; bases outside the gene matches: 9. Per the germline V gene, CDR1 is SGHRS and CDR2 is YFSETQ. CDR3 loop: CASSLVNQDRGKFF. The CDR3 region has the DNA TGCGCCAGCAGCTTGGTTAACCAGGACAGGGGAAAGTTCTTC.

In its sample, this clone was seen a few times. This sequence joins TRBV7-6 and TRBJ2-1; 8 positions match TRBD1. V shed 6 bases, J shed 3 bases, and the junction held 7 bases outside the gene matches. The germline V gene has CDR1 SGHVS and CDR2 FNYEAQ. The CDR3 extends over 15 amino acids. The CDR3 nucleotides read TGTGCCAGCAGGCCGACAGGGGTTCTCTACAATGAGCAGTTCTTC. Encoded protein: CASRPTGVLYNEQFF.